This T cell receptor beta chain was captured by sequencing in a study of beta chain features in type 1 diabetes. Study summary: On cell yields, gender and age, patients and healthy donors were similar.

This clone was recorded a few times. Its antigen is undetermined. Germline V gives CDR1 SGHVS, CDR2 FQNEAQ. The ends lost 5 bases at V and 4 bases at J; junction bases unmatched: 8. The CDR3 runs to 16 residues. Sequencing targeted expressed TCRB transcripts, as all isolated RNA had been reverse transcribed. Assay: immunoSEQ multiplex PCR; the TCRdb copy retains only in-frame clones and omits some. The table lists around 260,000 clones, just over 20% of them singletons. Study-wide findings and caveats: Any HLA-type effect on TCRB rearrangement remained unresolved here. Type 1 diabetes patients showed a moderate but significant shortening of TCRB CDR3s in all four CD4+ subsets.

The sequence was obtained from a woman aged 40 to 50 with type 1 diabetes. This chain uses TRBV7-8 with TRBJ2-3; TRBD2 aligns across 11 bases. Material for sequencing was naive CD4+ T cells from blood. CDR3 protein: CASSPLAGGPPDTQYF. CDR3 bases: TGTGCCAGCAGCCCTCTAGCGGGGGGCCCCCCAGATACGCAGTATTTT.